The T cell receptor (beta chain) described here comes from a study of blood T cell repertoires in COVID-19. Turning to the study itself: COVID-19 samples, acute and convalescent, were from the United States, Italy and Spain. The analysed material was cDNA or gDNA that came from T cells, B-cell-depleted T cells, or PBMCs.

This clone occurred a few times. Here immunoSEQ multiplex PCR was the method, and the copy in TCRdb shows in-frame clones only, minus some. The sample carries 200,000 to 250,000 clones, roughly nine tenths recorded once. V lost 6 bases and J 5 bases, leaving 16 bases between the germline ends. The CDR3 contains 15 residues. The germline gives CDR1 KGHDR, CDR2 SFDVKD. The sequenced sample consisted of PBMCs or T cells enriched from blood (not recorded which). The chain couples TRBV24-1 to TRBJ2-1; TRBD1 is a possible D gene (5 bases). This receptor was taken from a woman aged 18-29 years in a cohort exposed to, infected with or recovered from COVID-19 (not recorded which). CDR3 protein: CATSPQGVGNNEQFF. For the CDR3, the DNA is TGTGCCACCAGTCCTCAGGGTGTAGGTAACAATGAGCAGTTCTTC.